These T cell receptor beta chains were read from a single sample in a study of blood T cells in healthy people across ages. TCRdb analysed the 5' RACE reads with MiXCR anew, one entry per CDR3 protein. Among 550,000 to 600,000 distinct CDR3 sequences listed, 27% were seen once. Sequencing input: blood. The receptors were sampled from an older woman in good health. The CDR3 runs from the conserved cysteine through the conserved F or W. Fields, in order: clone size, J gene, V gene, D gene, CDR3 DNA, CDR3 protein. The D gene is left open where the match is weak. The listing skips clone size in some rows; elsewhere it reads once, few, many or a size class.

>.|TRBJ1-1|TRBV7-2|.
TGTGCCAGCAGCTCGGAGTGGACTGAAGCTTTCTTT
CASSSEWTEAFF
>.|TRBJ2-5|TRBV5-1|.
TGCGCCAGCAGCTTGGACCCGGGGACCTGGGAGACCCAGTACTTC
CASSLDPGTWETQYF
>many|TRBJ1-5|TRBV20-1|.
TGCAGTGCTATCCGAGGGTCGGGACAAAATAGCAATCAGCCCCAGCATTTT
CSAIRGSGQNSNQPQHF
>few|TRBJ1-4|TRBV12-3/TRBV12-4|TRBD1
TGTGCCAGCAGTTTTGGGACAGGGAATGAAAAACTGTTTTTT
CASSFGTGNEKLFF
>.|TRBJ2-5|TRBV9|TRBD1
TGTGCCAGCAGCGCCTCGGGACAGGGAGGACTAGAGACCCAGTACTTC
CASSASGQGGLETQYF
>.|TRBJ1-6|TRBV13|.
TGTGCCAGCAGCTTACGGGGGACGTCCGATTCACCCCTCCACTTT
CASSLRGTSDSPLHF
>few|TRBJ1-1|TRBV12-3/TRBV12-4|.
TGTGCCAGCAGTTTAGCATCTAGGGGTGAAGCTTTCTTT
CASSLASRGEAFF
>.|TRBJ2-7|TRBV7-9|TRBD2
TGTGCCGGCAGCTTCGGGGGGAGCTCCTACGAGCAGTACTTC
CAGSFGGSSYEQYF
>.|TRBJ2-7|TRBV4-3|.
TGCGCCAGCAGCCAGGGGGCAGACTCCTACGAGCAGTACTTC
CASSQGADSYEQYF
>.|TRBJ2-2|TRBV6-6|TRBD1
TGTGCCAGCACCCGAACGCAGACGACAGGGGGAAACGGGGAGCTGTTTTTT
CASTRTQTTGGNGELFF
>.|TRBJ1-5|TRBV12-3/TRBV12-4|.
TGTGCCAGCAGTTTATCAGGGATCAATCAGCCCCAGCATTTT
CASSLSGINQPQHF
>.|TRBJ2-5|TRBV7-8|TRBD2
TGTGCCAGCAGCTTTTGGGGGACTAGCGTCGGGGAGACCCAGTACTTC
CASSFWGTSVGETQYF
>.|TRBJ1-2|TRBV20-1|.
TGCAGTCCCGCAGGGAGGAGATATGGCTACACCTTC
CSPAGRRYGYTF
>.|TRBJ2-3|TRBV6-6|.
TGTGCCAGCAGTCGGCTGAAGCCCCCAGATACGCAGTATTTT
CASSRLKPPDTQYF
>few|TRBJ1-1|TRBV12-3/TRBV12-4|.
TGTGCCAGCAGCCCCGACCCTGAAATCACTGAAGCTTTCTTT
CASSPDPEITEAFF
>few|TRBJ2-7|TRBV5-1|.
TGCGCCAGCAGCTTTGGGGATACCACCGGCGAGCAGTACTTC
CASSFGDTTGEQYF
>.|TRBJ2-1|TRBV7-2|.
TGTGTCAGCAGCCGACTTGGGGGGAGGAGCTCCTACAATGAGCAGTTCTTC
CVSSRLGGRSSYNEQFF
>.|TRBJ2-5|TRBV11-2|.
TGTGCCAGCAGCTCCCGACTGGCCTCGGAGACCCAGTACTTC
CASSSRLASETQYF
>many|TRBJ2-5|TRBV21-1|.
TGTGCCAGCCTGGCTAGCGGGGGGGCCTGGGAAGAGACCCAGTACTTC
CASLASGGAWEETQYF
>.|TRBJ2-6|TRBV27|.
TGTGCCAGCAGTTTATTCTTTACCTCTGGGGCCAACGTCCTGACTTTC
CASSLFFTSGANVLTF
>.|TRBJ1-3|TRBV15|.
TGTGCCACCAGCAGAGATCGGAATCGTGGAAACACCATATATTTT
CATSRDRNRGNTIYF
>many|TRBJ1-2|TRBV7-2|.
TGTGCCAGCAGCCTCGATTACTATGGCTACACCTTC
CASSLDYYGYTF
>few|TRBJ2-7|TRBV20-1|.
TGCAGTGCTGTACGGGGTATACAGTACGAGCAGTACTTC
CSAVRGIQYEQYF
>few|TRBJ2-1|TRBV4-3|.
TGCGCCAGCAGCCAAGTAGGGTTGGACAATGAGCAGTTCTTC
CASSQVGLDNEQFF
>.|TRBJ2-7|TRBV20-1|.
TGCAGTGCTAGAGATCGGCGGAAACCCTACGAGCAGTACTTC
CSARDRRKPYEQYF
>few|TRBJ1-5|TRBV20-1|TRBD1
TGCAGTGCTTCAGGACAGGGTAGTCAGCCCCAGCATTTT
CSASGQGSQPQHF
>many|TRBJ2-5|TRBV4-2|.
TGTGCCAGCAGCCAAGGGTCGGCGGGGCGGGAGACCCAGTACTTC
CASSQGSAGRETQYF
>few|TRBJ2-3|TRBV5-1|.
TGCGCCAGCAGCCCATATGCAGATACGCAGTATTTT
CASSPYADTQYF
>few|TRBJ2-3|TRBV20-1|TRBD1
TGCAGTGCTAGAGACGGACAGGGGGCAGATACGCAGTATTTT
CSARDGQGADTQYF
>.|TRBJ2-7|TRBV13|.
TGTGCCAGCAGCCGACCGATGGACCTCGGGGGGCGTACATACGAGCAGTACTTC
CASSRPMDLGGRTYEQYF
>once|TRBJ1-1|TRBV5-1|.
TGCGCCAGCAGCCCAGCATCGACAGGAGCGGGCACTGAAGCTTTCTTT
CASSPASTGAGTEAFF
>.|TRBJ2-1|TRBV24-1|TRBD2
TGTGCCACCAGTGATGCCGGGGGGAGCTCCTACAATGAGCAGTTCTTC
CATSDAGGSSYNEQFF
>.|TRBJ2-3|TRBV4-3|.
TGCGCCAGCAGTCGGGGACCAGGGGATTCGGCGCAGTATTTT
CASSRGPGDSAQYF
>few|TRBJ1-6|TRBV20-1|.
TGCAGTGCTAGAGATAGGCGTCAGGGGAGTGATTCACCCCTCCACTTT
CSARDRRQGSDSPLHF
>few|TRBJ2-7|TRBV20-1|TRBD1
TGCAGTGCTAGAGTAAGGGACAGGGATCCCTACGAGCAGTACTTC
CSARVRDRDPYEQYF
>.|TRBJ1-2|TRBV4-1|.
TGCGCCAGCAGCCAAGGTGCAGGACTCTATGCCTACACCTTC
CASSQGAGLYAYTF
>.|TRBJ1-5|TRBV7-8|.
TGTGCCAGCAGCTTATCAAGTAGGCCCCAGCATTTT
CASSLSSRPQHF
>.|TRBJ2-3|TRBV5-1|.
TGCGCCAGCAGCCTCGGACAGATGGATACGCAGTATTTT
CASSLGQMDTQYF
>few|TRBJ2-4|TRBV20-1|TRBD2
TGCAGTGCTAGACCCTCGACTAGCGGGGGGGCCAAAAACATTCAGTACTTC
CSARPSTSGGAKNIQYF
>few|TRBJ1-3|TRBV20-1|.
TGCAGTGCCGTCAAAAACTCTGGAAACACCATATATTTT
CSAVKNSGNTIYF
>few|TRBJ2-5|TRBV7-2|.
TGTGCCAGCAGCTTAGTTGGATTTGCAGGCCCGCAAGAGACCCAGTACTTC
CASSLVGFAGPQETQYF
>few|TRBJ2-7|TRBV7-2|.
TGTGCCAGCAGCTTAGATCCTCCCGAGTTAGGTGGGCAGTACTTC
CASSLDPPELGGQYF
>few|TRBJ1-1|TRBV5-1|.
TGCGCCAGCAGCTTGGGGGCATCGGGGGGGCCGTACACTGAAGCTTTCTTT
CASSLGASGGPYTEAFF